This T cell receptor (gamma chain) was found in a study of Vδ1+ human thymocytes. General study points: In the thymus, TRG and TRD repertoires looked highly polyclonal with Gaussian CDR3 lengths.

There are a few counts of this clone. Its specificity is not known. This CDR3 is also generated by other DNA sequences in the sample. The germline V gene encodes CDR1 GITISATS and CDR2 ISYDGTV (reference sequence). With 4 bases clipped from V and 4 bases from J, the junction kept 4 bases outside the gene matches. CDR3 length equals 12 residues. RNA was extracted from the cells and then reverse transcribed. CDR3 amplicons came from multiplex PCR with pooled V-gene forward and constant-region reverse primers. TCRdb ran CATT on the multiplex PCR reads. The data contain about 22,000 gamma-chain clones, roughly 15% of them singletons.

The sequencing sample was made of Vdelta1+ gamma-delta thymocytes from the thymus. Subset of the sample: FACS-sorted CD3+ TCRalphabeta- TCRVdelta1+ TCRVdelta2- thymocytes. The clonotype was recovered from a child less than two years old who had congenital heart surgery. The genes are TRGV9 and TRGJ1 or TRGJ2. CDR3 nucleotide sequence: TGTGCCTTGTGGGATCGGTATTATAAGAAACTCTTT. Protein: CALWDRYYKKLF.